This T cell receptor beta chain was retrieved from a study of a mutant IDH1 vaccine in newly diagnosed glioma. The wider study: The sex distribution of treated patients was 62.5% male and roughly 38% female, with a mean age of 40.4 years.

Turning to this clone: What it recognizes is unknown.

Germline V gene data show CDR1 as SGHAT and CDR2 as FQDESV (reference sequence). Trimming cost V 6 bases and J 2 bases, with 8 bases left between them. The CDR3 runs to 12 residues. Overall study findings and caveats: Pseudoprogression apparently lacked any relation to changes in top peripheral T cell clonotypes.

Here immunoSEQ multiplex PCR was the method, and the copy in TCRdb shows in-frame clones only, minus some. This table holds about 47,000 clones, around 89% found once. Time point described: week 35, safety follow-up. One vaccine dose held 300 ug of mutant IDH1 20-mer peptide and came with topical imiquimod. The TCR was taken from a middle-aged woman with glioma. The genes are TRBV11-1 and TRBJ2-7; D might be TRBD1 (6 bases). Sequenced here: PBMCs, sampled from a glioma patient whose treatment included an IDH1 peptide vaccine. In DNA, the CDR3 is TGTGCCAGCAGAAGGGACACCTACGAGCAGTACTTC. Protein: CASRRDTYEQYF.